Sequencing of this TCR beta chain was carried out in a study of OX40 agonist ivuxolimab in advanced cancers. Profiling relied on immunoSEQ multiplex PCR, and the TCRdb table lists in-frame clones only, not all of them. The sample lists some 70,000 clones; roughly 85% were seen once. Trimming stripped 2 bases from V and 5 bases from J, with 12 bases between. The length of the CDR3 is 14 residues. Germline loops: CDR1 MDHEN, CDR2 SYDVKM. The chain couples TRBV28 to TRBJ2-5; D ambiguous. The TCR comes from an adult with an advanced solid tumor such as melanoma, head and neck, liver or kidney cancer. Sequenced here: CD4+ or CD8+ T cells sorted from blood, sampled in a trial of the OX40 agonist ivuxolimab. The CDR3 is CASSLETERETQYF. The CDR3, as DNA: TGTGCCAGCAGTTTAGAGACTGAAAGGGAGACCCAGTACTTC.